The sequence of this T cell receptor (beta chain) was determined in a study of T cell changes during pregnancy in multiple sclerosis. Repertoires were generated with immunoSEQ multiplex PCR, while TCRdb's copy carries only in-frame clones and drops some. The table shows around 69,000 clones, with around nine tenths occurring only once. Per the germline V gene, CDR1 is MNHNS and CDR2 is SASEGT. V lost 6 bases to trimming and J lost 0 bases, with 9 bases between them. The CDR3 length is 14 residues. Sequenced here: CD8+ T cells from peripheral blood mononuclear cells, sampled before pregnancy. The source is a female donor with multiple sclerosis, enrolled in a pregnancy study. The rearrangement joins TRBV6-1 to TRBJ2-1; D may be TRBD2 (5 bases). The CDR3 reads CASRLGSSYNEQFF. The CDR3 coding sequence is TGTGCCAGCAGGCTGGGGAGCTCCTACAATGAGCAGTTCTTC.